One TCR beta chain is described in this entry. The antigen remains unidentified. The data stem from a study of Ad26.COV2.S vaccination and SARS-CoV-2 variants. Findings and limits, study-wide: Substantial post-vaccination breadth of spike-specific CD8+ and CD4+ T cell responses was reported.

Losses at the gene ends were 6 bases for V and 4 bases for J; bases not matched to a gene: 13. The CDR3 has 16 amino acids. Germline values: CDR1 LNHDA, CDR2 SQIVND (reference sequence). The sample's treatment: roughly 18 received Ad26.COV2.S at low or high dose, single or two shots; about five received placebo; per-sample allocation not given. Repertoires come from day 63 after the first vaccine or placebo injection. Some clones are missing from TCRdb's copy, which holds only in-frame ones; the method was immunoSEQ multiplex PCR. The data contain 350,000 to 450,000 clones, around 87% of them singletons.

The TCR originated in a person between 18 and 65 years old who received the Ad26.COV2.S COVID-19 vaccine or a placebo. The chain is built from TRBV19 and TRBJ2-5; 8 bases line up with TRBD2. The sample in question was peripheral blood, obtained in a trial of Ad26.COV2.S vaccine versus placebo. CDR3 in amino acids: CASSDHSGGLGETQYF. DNA of the CDR3: TGTGCCAGTAGCGACCATTCGGGGGGGTTAGGAGAGACCCAGTACTTC.